These 23 T cell receptor beta chains came from one sample sequenced in a study of shared clonotypes between healthy human individuals. Here immunoSEQ multiplex PCR was the method, and the copy in TCRdb shows in-frame clones only, minus some. The sample lists over a million clones, about four fifths occurring once. Sequencing was done on a sample of memory CD4+ T cells from PBMCs. The subset here: CD45RA-negative fraction. The receptors shown here come from a young man in good health. Some clones in this sample may be carry-over from other donors' samples.

The chain joins TRBV5-1 to TRBJ2-3; 7 bases align to TRBD2. The germline V gene has CDR1 SGHRS and CDR2 YFSETQ. Unmatched junction bases numbered 7, after V lost 3 bases and J lost 3 bases. The CDR3 covers 15 residues. The CDR3 DNA reads as TGCGCCAGCAGCTCACCGGGAGGCAAGACAGATACGCAGTATTTT. Residues: CASSSPGGKTDTQYF.

The genes are TRBV5-1 and TRBJ2-1; the match to TRBD2 covers 16 bases. The junction had 10 bases not matched to a gene; V was cut back by 1 base and J by 9 bases. This CDR3 region has 18 residues. Germline V CDR1 and CDR2: SGHRS, YFSETQ. This chain's CDR3 is CASSLKSIGTSGRAEQFF. CDR3 in DNA: TGCGCCAGCAGCTTGAAGTCCATTGGGACTAGCGGGAGGGCTGAGCAGTTCTTC.

The chain joins TRBV7-2 to TRBJ2-7, with D unresolved. Germline V CDR1 and CDR2: SGHTA, FQGNSA. Trimming took off 3 bases at V and 2 bases at J, with 8 bases between the two ends. This CDR3 is built from 13 residues. The chain's CDR3 is CASSFDAPYEQYF. The CDR3 DNA sequence: TGTGCCAGCAGCTTCGATGCCCCCTACGAGCAGTACTTC.

To note about this clone: The sample contains more than one DNA sequence encoding this CDR3. The rearrangement links TRBV6-5 to TRBJ2-7; D is undetermined. The V end lost 10 bases, the J end lost 3 bases, and 16 bases lay between the germline ends. The CDR3 loop spans 13 amino acids. The V gene's germline CDR1 is MNHEY and CDR2 SVGAGI. CDR3 sequence (DNA): TGTGCCACACATGACACTAACAGCTACGAGCAGTACTTC. Translated: CATHDTNSYEQYF.

V is TRBV5-4 and J is TRBJ2-7, with TRBD2 matching 9 bases. CDR3 length: 17 residues. The germline V gene has CDR1 SGHNT and CDR2 YYREEE (reference sequence). The V segment lost 4 bases and the J segment 5 bases; nucleotides outside the gene matches: 16. CDR3 nucleotide sequence: TGTGCCAGCAGCCGAGGAAAAACTAGCGGGCTGTCGGACGAGCAGTACTTC. It encodes CASSRGKTSGLSDEQYF.

V is TRBV4-3 and J is TRBJ1-4; possibly TRBD1 for D (5 bases). Germline loops: CDR1 LGHNA, CDR2 YSLEER. V was trimmed by 1 base and J by 8 bases, leaving 11 bases between them. The CDR3 runs 14 residues. The CDR3: CASSQGLGDEKLFF. CDR3 nucleotides: TGCGCCAGCAGCCAAGGCCTGGGGGACGAAAAACTGTTTTTT.

The chain has TRBV7-2 and TRBJ1-2; D gene ambiguous. Trimming took off 1 base at V and 5 bases at J, with 8 bases between the two ends. CDR3 length: 13 residues. The germline CDR1 and CDR2 sequences are SGHTA and FQGNSA. DNA of the CDR3: TGTGCCAGCAGCTTAGACGGAGATTATGGCTACACCTTC. Translation: CASSLDGDYGYTF.

J is TRBJ2-7 and V is TRBV7-2; TRBD1 is a possible D gene (6 bases). In germline, CDR1 is SGHTA, CDR2 FQGNSA. V lost 9 bases, J lost 2 bases, and 20 bases lay in between. The length of the CDR3 is 15 residues. The CDR3 coding sequence is TGTGCCAGTGCCGGTTCAGGGGTGATCACCTACGAGCAGTACTTC. Translating gives CASAGSGVITYEQYF. Supplemented by reference TRBV7-2 and TRBJ2-7, the full variable domain reads GAGVSQSPSNKVTEKGKDVELRCDPISGHTALYWYRQSLGQGLEFLIYFQGNSAPDKSGLPSDRFSAERTGGSVSTLTIQRTQQEDSAVYLCASAGSGVITYEQYFGPGTRLTVT.

This clone was counted a few times. Additional DNA sequences in this sample encode the identical CDR3. The V call is TRBV7-9, the J call TRBJ1-1; maybe TRBD1 (5 bases). CDR1 SEHNR and CDR2 FQNEAQ come from the germline V gene (reference sequence). Trimming stripped 5 bases from V and 5 bases from J, with 9 bases between. The CDR3 has 12 residues. This CDR3 is CASSLRGTEAFF. CDR3 DNA: TGTGCCAGCAGCCTAAGGGGAACTGAAGCTTTCTTT. Variable domain in full (rest from reference TRBV7-9 and TRBJ1-1): DTGVSQNPRHKITKRGQNVTFRCDPISEHNRLYWYRQTLGQGPEFLTYFQNEAQLEKSRLLSDRFSAERPKGSFSTLEIQRTEQGDSAMYLCASSLRGTEAFFGQGTRLTVV.

V gene TRBV6-5 combines with J gene TRBJ2-3; the match to TRBD1 covers 10 bases. Trimming at V came to 2 bases and at J to 5 bases, leaving 4 bases not matched to a gene. Germline loops: CDR1 MNHEY, CDR2 SVGAGI. The CDR3 extends over 15 amino acids. DNA for the CDR3: TGTGCCAGCAGTTACGTCGGACAGGGGGTAGATACGCAGTATTTT. It translates to CASSYVGQGVDTQYF.

The chain has TRBV30 and TRBJ2-3, with D maybe TRBD1 (5 bases). CDR1 is GTSNPN, CDR2 SVGIG, per germline (reference sequence). V gave up 3 bases and J gave up 4 bases, with 11 bases separating them. CDR3 length: 13 amino acids. The DNA for the CDR3 is TGTGCCTGGAGCTTAGGGGCCGCAGATACGCAGTATTTT. Residues: CAWSLGAADTQYF.

This chain connects TRBV7-2 to TRBJ2-5; D not resolved. This CDR3 is built from 13 residues. Trimming left V 1 base short and J 2 bases short, with 5 bases between. CDR1 and CDR2 (germline): SGHTA, FQGNSA. The CDR3 DNA sequence: TGTGCCAGCAGCTTAGTCCAGCAAGAGACCCAGTACTTC. Its translation is CASSLVQQETQYF.

The rearrangement joins TRBV28 to TRBJ2-3; tentative D call: TRBD2 (6 bases). V shed 5 bases and J shed 1 base, with 16 bases lying between them. Looked up from germline, CDR1 is MDHEN and CDR2 is SYDVKM. The CDR3 has 16 amino acids. The DNA for the CDR3 is TGTGCCAGCAGTCCTCTGGTCGGGAGCGGCACAGATACGCAGTATTTT. Translating gives CASSPLVGSGTDTQYF.

This rearrangement joins TRBV5-5 to TRBJ2-5; 11 bases match TRBD1. CDR3 length equals 13 residues. V was clipped by 4 bases and J by 5 bases; unmatched bases: 1. Germline V gene sequence: CDR1 SGHKS, CDR2 YYEKEE (reference sequence). As DNA, the CDR3 is TGTGCCAGCAGCCGGGACAGGGGGGAGACCCAGTACTTC. It yields the protein CASSRDRGETQYF.

The chain recombines TRBV4-2 with TRBJ1-2, with D maybe TRBD1 (5 bases). There are 15 residues in the CDR3. The V and J ends lost 3 bases and 2 bases respectively, with 13 bases between them. Germline-derived CDR1 and CDR2 are LGHNA and YNFKEQ. The CDR3 region is CASSQVGGTNYGYTF. Here the CDR3 DNA reads TGTGCCAGCAGCCAGGTGGGGGGGACGAACTATGGCTACACCTTC.

The chain couples TRBV4-2 to TRBJ1-1; no firm D call. Germline V lookup: CDR1 LGHNA, CDR2 YNFKEQ. The CDR3 covers 17 residues. V lost 4 bases and J 0 bases, leaving 18 bases between the germline ends. Here the CDR3 reads CASSLDVQRVVNTEAFF. For the CDR3, the DNA is TGTGCCAGCAGCCTCGACGTCCAAAGGGTGGTGAACACTGAAGCTTTCTTT.

The chain has TRBV5-1 and TRBJ1-2; D unresolved. The germline V gene encodes CDR1 SGHRS and CDR2 YFSETQ. There are 14 residues in the CDR3. Trimming cost V 1 base and J 3 bases, with 10 bases left between them. The CDR3 sequence: CASSLSRTDYGYTF. The CDR3 nucleotides are TGCGCCAGCAGCTTGTCGCGAACTGACTATGGCTACACCTTC.

Comment on this clone: This CDR3 is also generated by other DNA sequences in the sample. CDR3 in amino acids: CASSPSAGTNEKLFF. The CDR3 coding sequence is TGTGCCAGCTCACCATCCGCAGGGACTAATGAAAAACTGTTTTTT. The rearrangement joins TRBV18 to TRBJ1-4, with D perhaps matching TRBD1 (5 bases). V was pared by 2 bases and J by 2 bases, with 9 bases between. The CDR3 contains 15 residues. Germline lookup yields CDR1 KGHSH and CDR2 LQKENI. The complete variable domain, with remaining parts taken from reference TRBV18 and TRBJ1-4, reads NAGVMQNPRHLVRRRGQEARLRCSPMKGHSHVYWYRQLPEEGLKFMVYLQKENIIDESGMPKERFSAEFPKEGPSILRIQQVVRGDSAAYFCASSPSAGTNEKLFFGSGTQLSVL.

This rearrangement joins TRBV2 to TRBJ2-7; the match to TRBD2 covers 8 bases. The CDR3 runs 15 residues. Germline CDR1 SNHLY, CDR2 FYNNEI. The V segment lost 6 bases and the J segment 2 bases; nucleotides outside the gene matches: 9. The CDR3 sequence: CASSSSGSKTYEQYF. For the CDR3, the DNA is TGTGCCAGCAGCTCCAGCGGGAGTAAAACCTACGAGCAGTACTTC.

The rearrangement links TRBV7-3 to TRBJ2-3; D remains ambiguous. The germline gives CDR1 SGHTA, CDR2 FQGTGA. The V end was cut by 2 bases, the J end by 4 bases, with 10 bases between. The CDR3 totals 14 residues. CDR3 protein: CASSLSPAADTQYF. CDR3 coding DNA: TGTGCCAGCAGCTTATCCCCCGCCGCAGATACGCAGTATTTT.

The chain combines TRBV5-1 with TRBJ2-4; D gene ambiguous. The germline CDR1 and CDR2 sequences are SGHRS and YFSETQ. The V end was cut by 1 base, the J end by 5 bases, with 7 bases between. This CDR3 has 13 residues. CDR3 coding DNA: TGCGCCAGCAGCTTGAGCAGACAAAACATTCAGTACTTC. Translation: CASSLSRQNIQYF.

Of note for this clone: The germline gene is not matched at one end of the junction; a read error may be the cause. This rearrangement joins TRBV5-1 to TRBJ2-3, with 7 nucleotides matching TRBD2. Germline V lookup: CDR1 SGHRS, CDR2 YFSETQ. The length of the CDR3 is 15 residues. The CDR3 loop is CASSPLGGSTYTQYF. CDR3 bases: TGCGCCAGCAGCCCATTAGGCGGGAGCACATATACGCAGTATTTT.

The rearrangement joins TRBV2 to TRBJ1-5, with D hard to call. Between the trimmed V and J ends, which lost 5 bases and 5 bases, there was a span of 13 bases. Germline V lookup: CDR1 SNHLY, CDR2 FYNNEI. This CDR3 is 14 amino acids long. CDR3 nucleotide sequence: TGTGCCAGCAGTCTATACCAGCGGGATCAGCCCCAGCATTTT. This encodes CASSLYQRDQPQHF.